This TCR beta chain was sequenced during a study of T cell clusters in autoimmune cytopenias. Regarding the study as a whole: Physiological T cell clusters of healthy donors were apparently absent in primary autoimmune cytopenia patients. Healthy donors had almost three-fold more exclusive TRB clusters than active autoimmune hepatitis patients.

On this clonotype: The target antigen is unknown.

TRB was amplified from about 270 ng of peripheral blood genomic DNA per sample. TRB rearrangements were amplified by touch-down multiplex PCR with mixed TRB-A/B primers. For each CDR3 protein, TCRdb gives one entry from its re-call of the multiplex PCR reads, without DNA. The sample is made up of a few thousand distinct CDR3 sequences, and the top ten hold roughly 15% of it. CDR1 is MNHEY and CDR2 is SMNVEV in the germline V gene (reference sequence). The CDR3 is made up of 13 amino acids. The same specimen was also included in a second study, on T cell repertoires in aging, cancer and after chemotherapy. That source adds: No conclusions about immunological memory after chemotherapy can be drawn from the repertoire data.

The J gene is TRBJ1-6, the V gene TRBV27. The TCR was taken from a human donor in good health. Sequences were obtained from peripheral blood. The CDR3 sequence: CASSDIGRSPLHF.